This TCR beta chain was retrieved from a study of T cells in Graves' hyperthyroidism and ophthalmopathy. Amplified TCR beta CDR3 regions came from RNA transcripts. The TCR CDR3 first-round RT-PCR relied on the HTBI primer set. TCRdb recomputed calls from the multiplex PCR reads with MiXCR, one row per CDR3 protein. The repertoire holds over 550,000 distinct CDR3 sequences, with about a sixth as singletons. About this clonotype itself: Its antigen is undetermined.

Study conclusions and caveats: Blood also carried most thyroid clonotypes expanded above 0.001.

The study left out patients who had uncontrolled infection, other autoimmune disease, pregnancy or lactation. The sequence came from a woman between 18 and 30 years old with Graves' hyperthyroidism. The sequenced material came from blood.

CDR3 sequence reads: CASTARTGIAGELFF. CDR3 bases: TGTGCCAGCACCGCCCGGACAGGGATCGCTGGGGAGCTGTTTTTT. The gene calls are TRBV7-9 and TRBJ2-2, with TRBD1 matching 8 bases. The CDR3 loop spans 15 amino acids. Trimming at V came to 7 bases and at J to 8 bases, leaving 12 bases not matched to a gene. Germline lookup yields CDR1 SEHNR and CDR2 FQNEAQ (reference sequence). Full variable domain (remainder filled in from reference TRBV7-9 and TRBJ2-2): DTGVSQNPRHKITKRGQNVTFRCDPISEHNRLYWYRQTLGQGPEFLTYFQNEAQLEKSRLLSDRFSAERPKGSFSTLEIQRTEQGDSAMYLCASTARTGIAGELFFGEGSRLTVL.